In this sample, the clone carrying this TCR beta chain turned up a few times. Germline V CDR1 and CDR2: SEHNR, FQNEAQ (reference sequence). V gave up 5 bases and J gave up 1 base, with 12 bases separating them. The CDR3 has 15 amino acids. In the original analysis: Estimated nucleated cell counts came from reference gene primer amplification. Sequenced by immunoSEQ multiplex PCR; TCRdb stores in-frame clones only, minus some. V and J calls and clone size are as listed in that table; D and trimming were resolved from the DNA. The sample lists 150,000 to 200,000 clones; 84% were seen once. These data originate in a study of blood T cell repertoires in COVID-19. The overall study: Specimens from acute and convalescent COVID-19 originated in the United States, Italy and Spain. T cells, B-cell-depleted T cells, or PBMCs supplied cDNA or gDNA.

The recovered donors of Cohort 3 showed two negative PCRs, clearance, or symptom resolution. Sequenced input: PBMCs or T cells enriched from blood (not recorded which). The TCR comes from a man aged 45-60 years who had recovered from COVID-19. V usage is TRBV7-9 and J usage is TRBJ1-3, with D uncertain. CDR3 sequence: CASSNTGVSGNTIYF. CDR3 sequence (DNA): TGTGCCAGCAGCAATACTGGAGTATCTGGAAACACCATATATTTT. Full variable domain (rest looked up from reference TRBV7-9 and TRBJ1-3): DTGVSQNPRHKITKRGQNVTFRCDPISEHNRLYWYRQTLGQGPEFLTYFQNEAQLEKSRLLSDRFSAERPKGSFSTLEIQRTEQGDSAMYLCASSNTGVSGNTIYFGEGSWLTVV.